This entry describes one T cell receptor (beta chain). In its sample, this clonotype was seen many times. What antigen it recognizes has not been identified. Within one base of it there is no much larger clone, and no base qualities were kept. Library preparation used 5' RACE. Sequencer: Illumina HiSeq 2000. Template switching added a universal primer binding site, and the final cDNA carried a unique molecular identifier that allowed TCR cDNA molecules to be counted accurately. Specific primers in the conserved constant-segment region were used to synthesize first-strand cDNA for the TCR alpha and beta chains. To control for contamination, every cDNA library carried two barcodes: a SMART-Mk sample barcode plus Illumina barcodes. TruSeq adapter sequences and Illumina sample barcodes were added in two successive PCR steps. TCR alpha and beta cDNA libraries were sequenced on the Illumina HiSeq platform with custom primers. Per the source publication's procedure: Unique molecular identifiers were extracted from raw reads with MiGEC, and CDR3 positions were determined with MiXCR. Recombination models were inferred per individual with the repgenHMM and IGoR tools using an EM algorithm. The tcR package in R was used for shared clonotype analysis, with sharing normalized by the product of cloneset sizes. To study raw recombination free of thymic and clonal selection effects, out-of-frame nonproductive sequences were analyzed. TCRdb handled the public reads itself, with Q25 trimming in fastp and clone calling in MiXCR, and kept productive beta chains. Each CDR3 protein gets just one entry, which takes the most common genes and DNA from the rows behind it. Here the V and J calls rest on TCRdb's processing, not on the authors' analysis. The sample table holds approximately 620,000 distinct CDR3 sequences, of which less than 10% were seen once. More than 0.75% of the sample rests with the top ten.

This sample is drawn from a study of identical twins (dated by TCRdb to 2016 to 2017). Turning to the overall study: To test whether fetal clonotypes persist, this study deep-sequenced TCR alpha and beta repertoires from monozygotic twins, from unrelated adults of various ages, and from cord blood. Replicate twin experiments were performed at different times using different library preparation protocols to rule out contamination.

CDR3 length: 16 amino acids, cysteine to phenylalanine. The read is trimmed to its CDR3 DNA, 48 bases read in frame from base 1. The germline ends are 12 bases apart after V is trimmed by 0 bases and J by 1 base. CDR1 MNHEY and CDR2 SMNVEV were looked up in the germline V gene (reference sequence). Study-level results and caveats: In monozygotic twins, recombination models systematically underestimated out-of-frame TCR alpha sharing, but the models matched the sharing seen between unrelated individuals. Because the same donors could not be followed over many years, conclusions were based on cross-sectional statistical analysis. The excess sharing between twins in beta out-of-frame sequences was weaker because fewer shared sequences reduced the signal-to-noise ratio. Compared with coincidental sharing between unrelated individuals, out-of-frame TCR alpha sequences shared between twins showed an excess of sequences with low generation probability. Abundant cord blood beta clonotypes carried fewer insertions; young adult naive repertoires showed a weaker similar trend, while memory repertoires showed none. Invariant T cells such as MAIT and iNKT could partly confound zero-insertion analyses, although diverse VJ usage argued against such confounding for most clonotypes.

Only healthy Caucasian donors were included. The twin cohort consisted of three pairs of female monozygotic twins, all aged about 18 to 29 years. The RNA used for TCR libraries was isolated from peripheral blood mononuclear cells. The sample was also linked to a second study, of yellow fever vaccine responses in identical twins. The second investigation adds: According to the authors, in identical twins the way T cells responded to vaccination appeared partly convergent and partly personalized. In identical twins, the study followed T cell clones that responded to the vaccine with precision.

The sequenced sample consisted of PBMCs. Recombination linked TRBV27 to TRBJ2-5; D gene: possibly TRBD2, on 6 matching bases. The source is a young woman in good health. CDR3 protein: CASSLSAWTTQETQYF. The sequenced DNA is TGTGCCAGCAGTTTATCGGCCTGGACTACCCAAGAGACCCAGTACTTC.